This TCR beta chain was captured in a study of vaccination effects on CD4 cells after COVID-19. This clone was counted once. Its antigen is unidentified. TCRdb's copy holds only in-frame clones and misses some; the assay was immunoSEQ multiplex PCR. This table has some 79,000 clones, about 74% appearing once. Germline CDR1 and CDR2: SGHRS and YFSETQ. V lost 4 bases and J 5 bases, leaving 15 bases between the germline ends. This CDR3 region has 14 residues. ViraFEST expansion of antigen-specific CD4+ T cells with viral peptide pools preceded sequencing. Isolating CD4+ T cells followed approximately 11 days of culture. Half-medium changes using IL-2 medium occurred on days 3 and 7.

Sample: CD4+ T cells from PBMCs cultured with HCoV-229E spike peptides, taken before COVID-19 vaccination. This clonotype was sampled from a human donor who received a COVID-19 vaccine. The V and J genes are TRBV5-1 and TRBJ1-1; possible D gene TRBD1, 6 bases. The CDR3, as DNA: TGCGCCAGCAGCGGAACAGGGCGGTGGACTGAAGCTTTCTTT. Translating gives CASSGTGRWTEAFF. Filled out from reference TRBV5-1 and TRBJ1-1, the complete variable domain reads KAGVTQTPRYLIKTRGQQVTLSCSPISGHRSVSWYQQTPGQGLQFLFEYFSETQRNKGNFPGRFSGRQFSNSRSEMNVSTLELGDSALYLCASSGTGRWTEAFFGQGTRLTVV.